One and the same sample provided the 24 T cell receptor beta chains below, sequenced in a study of technical replicates of blood from a handful of donors. Sequencing was performed with immunoSEQ multiplex PCR; in TCRdb, only in-frame clones are kept and a portion is missing. The data hold about 83,000 clones, with about 90% observed a single time. Sequencing was carried out using T cells isolated from PBMCs. These receptors were obtained from a human donor in good health.

The CDR3 coding sequence is TGCAGCGTGCGTCCCGGGAGCCAAGAGACCCAGTACTTC. Amino acid sequence: CSVRPGSQETQYF. V gene TRBV29-1 combines with J gene TRBJ2-5, with a weak D call TRBD2 (6 bases). V lost 6 bases, J lost 1 base, and 12 bases lay in between. The CDR3 totals 13 residues. In germline, CDR1 is SQVTM, CDR2 ANQGSEA. The full variable domain, rest sourced from reference TRBV29-1 and TRBJ2-5, is SAVISQKPSRDICQRGTSLTIQCQVDSQVTMMFWYRQQPGQSLTLIATANQGSEATYESGFVIDKFPISRPNLTFSTLTVSNMSPEDSSIYLCSVRPGSQETQYFGPGTRLLVL.

This rearrangement joins TRBV5-1 to TRBJ2-1; possible D gene TRBD2, 7 bases. The CDR3 runs 14 residues. V was trimmed by 6 bases and J by 4 bases, leaving 14 bases between them. Per germline, CDR1 SGHRS and CDR2 YFSETQ. This chain's CDR3 is CASTPRGAYNEQFF. CDR3 in DNA: TGCGCCAGCACGCCCCGGGGGGCATACAATGAGCAGTTCTTC.

The rearrangement links TRBV11-2 to TRBJ2-2; 11 nucleotides align to TRBD2. The V gene's germline CDR1 is SGHAT and CDR2 FQNNGV. The CDR3 extends over 15 amino acids. Trimming took 4 bases from V and 9 from J; bases not matched to a gene: 7. The CDR3 here is CASSSLAGGRRELFF. In nucleotides, the CDR3 is TGTGCCAGCAGCTCTTTAGCGGGGGGGCGCCGGGAGCTGTTTTTT.

J is TRBJ2-7 and V is TRBV6-1; D ambiguous. Germline CDR1 and CDR2: MNHNS and SASEGT. The CDR3 covers 10 residues. With 6 bases removed from V and 3 bases from J, the gap between germline ends came to 3 bases. This CDR3 reads CASSGYEQYF. The CDR3 DNA reads as TGTGCCAGCAGCGGCTACGAGCAGTACTTC.

This chain connects TRBV4-1 to TRBJ2-1, with 15 bases that match TRBD2. The CDR3 length is 16 residues. V was pared by 2 bases and J by 16 bases, with 12 bases of the junction left unmatched. Germline V gene lookup returns CDR1 MGHRA and CDR2 YSYEKL. DNA for the CDR3: TGCGCCAGCAGCCAAACCGGACTAGCGGGAGGGCTCTACCGATTCTTC. Its translation is CASSQTGLAGGLYRFF.

This clone was picked up one time. V and J are TRBV2 and TRBJ2-3; D is perhaps TRBD2 (6 bases). CDR3 size: 13 residues. In germline, CDR1 is SNHLY, CDR2 FYNNEI. Trimming shortened V by 6 bases and J by 0 bases, and 7 bases separated the two germline ends. CDR3 sequence: CASREGSTDTQYF. The DNA of the CDR3 is TGTGCCAGCAGGGAGGGGAGCACAGATACGCAGTATTTT.

The V and J genes are TRBV5-1 and TRBJ2-2; 10 bases fit TRBD1. This CDR3 comprises 16 residues. The ends lost 5 bases at V and 3 bases at J; junction bases unmatched: 7. CDR1 and CDR2 from the germline V gene are SGHRS and YFSETQ. CDR3 nucleotide sequence: TGCGCCAGCAGGGAGACAGGGGGCGCGGACACCGGGGAGCTGTTTTTT. Translated: CASRETGGADTGELFF.

The count of this clone is one. This chain joins TRBV7-9 and TRBJ2-5, with 10 bases identical to TRBD2. CDR1 is SEHNR and CDR2 is FQNEAQ in the germline V gene (reference sequence). CDR3 length: 19 amino acids. Trimming took 2 bases from V and 3 from J; bases not matched to a gene: 15. CDR3 in DNA: TGTGCCAGCAGCTTAAGAGGGGGGAGTCTAGCGGGGGAGAAAGAGACCCAGTACTTC. Its protein is CASSLRGGSLAGEKETQYF.

The chain uses TRBV10-3 and TRBJ1-4; 7 bases align to TRBD1. Per germline, CDR1 ENHRY and CDR2 SYGVKD. There are 14 residues in the CDR3. Germline trimming cut 11 bases from V and 1 base from J; bases unmatched to any gene: 7. The CDR3 bases are TGTGCCTCCTACAGGGGAGGAACTAATGAAAAACTGTTTTTT. Protein product: CASYRGGTNEKLFF.

The CDR3 spells CASSRGQPGRGYTF. DNA for the CDR3: TGTGCCAGCAGTAGGGGACAGCCCGGCCGTGGCTACACCTTC. The chain has TRBV6-5 and TRBJ1-2, with 7 bases that match TRBD1. V was pared by 5 bases and J by 7 bases, with 10 bases of the junction left unmatched. The CDR3 totals 14 residues. The germline CDR1 and CDR2 sequences are MNHEY and SVGAGI.

This clone is a singleton in its sample. V gene TRBV6-5 combines with J gene TRBJ2-7; 10 positions match TRBD1. CDR1 and CDR2 from the germline V gene are MNHEY and SVGAGI. This CDR3 has 14 residues. The trim removed 6 bases at V and 2 bases at J, leaving 4 bases unmatched. CDR3 amino acids: CASRPGTGAYEQYF. The CDR3 bases are TGTGCCAGCAGACCCGGGACAGGGGCCTACGAGCAGTACTTC.

V gene TRBV10-2 combines with J gene TRBJ2-3, with 10 bases lining up with TRBD2. The V and J ends lost 8 bases and 6 bases, in that order; junction bases with no gene match: 5. The CDR3 is made up of 13 amino acids. Germline CDR1 and CDR2: WSHSY and SAAADI. The chain's CDR3 is CASGAGGTDTQYF. In DNA, the CDR3 is TGCGCCAGCGGAGCGGGGGGGACCGATACGCAGTATTTT.

This clone occurred once. CDR3 region: CASSSSQGSYGYTF. For the CDR3, the DNA is TGTGCCAGCAGCTCTTCCCAGGGTTCCTATGGCTACACCTTC. The V gene is TRBV7-6, the J gene TRBJ1-2, with TRBD1 as a possible D gene (5 bases). Germline V lookup: CDR1 SGHVS, CDR2 FNYEAQ. CDR3 length: 14 residues. V lost 4 bases, J lost 4 bases, and 13 bases lay in between.

The chain uses TRBV7-9 and TRBJ1-4; D unclear. CDR1 and CDR2 from the germline V gene are SEHNR and FQNEAQ (reference sequence). Deletions cut 3 bases from V and 5 bases from J, with 10 bases between. The CDR3 consists of 14 residues. CDR3 in DNA: TGTGCCAGCAGCTTCAATGCCGGGAATGAAAAACTGTTTTTT. This sequence encodes CASSFNAGNEKLFF.

In DNA form, the CDR3 reads TGCGCCAGCAGCCCCAGGGGGAACGGTGAAAAACTGTTTTTT. Its protein is CASSPRGNGEKLFF. V is TRBV5-1 and J is TRBJ1-4, with 7 positions matching TRBD1. Germline CDR1 reads SGHRS; CDR2 reads YFSETQ. The J segment lost 7 bases and the V segment lost 4 bases, leaving 7 bases of the junction unmatched. The CDR3 extends over 14 amino acids.

The chain employs TRBV29-1 and TRBJ2-7; D remains unclear. Between the trimmed V and J ends, which lost 1 base and 3 bases, there was a span of 7 bases. The germline CDR1 and CDR2 sequences are SQVTM and ANQGSEA. This CDR3 is built from 12 residues. DNA of the CDR3: TGCAGCGTTGAAGGTGCTAACTACGAGCAGTACTTC. It encodes CSVEGANYEQYF.

The CDR3 DNA reads as TGTGCCAGTAGCACTGGACAGGGGACGAGCAATCAGCCCCAGCATTTT. Residues: CASSTGQGTSNQPQHF. The chain is built from TRBV19 and TRBJ1-5; TRBD1 agrees at 9 bases. CDR3 length: 16 residues. Losses at the gene ends were 6 bases for V and 1 base for J; bases not matched to a gene: 7. Germline V CDR1 and CDR2: LNHDA, SQIVND (reference sequence).

This rearrangement joins TRBV4-1 to TRBJ2-1; no clear D. The germline V and J ends were trimmed by 3 bases and 0 bases, with 12 bases remaining between them. The CDR3 totals 16 residues. Germline CDR1 is MGHRA and CDR2 is YSYEKL. The CDR3: CASSQVNLISYNEQFF. The CDR3 bases are TGCGCCAGCAGCCAGGTAAACCTAATCTCCTACAATGAGCAGTTCTTC.

The rearrangement joins TRBV15 to TRBJ2-1; D gene unclear. V shed 1 base and J shed 1 base, with 14 bases lying between them. Germline V lookup: CDR1 LNHNV, CDR2 YYDKDF (reference sequence). The CDR3 is 17 amino acids. The DNA of the CDR3 is TGTGCCACCAGCAGAGTATCAGGTCCCAGATCCTACAATGAGCAGTTCTTC. Amino acids: CATSRVSGPRSYNEQFF.

The chain employs TRBV4-1 and TRBJ2-7; D unresolved. This CDR3 has 14 residues. CDR1 and CDR2 (germline): MGHRA, YSYEKL. V lost 0 bases and J lost 0, with 6 bases in between. The CDR3 here is CASSQETASYEQYF. As DNA, the CDR3 is TGCGCCAGCAGCCAAGAAACAGCCTCCTACGAGCAGTACTTC.

The J gene is TRBJ2-5, the V gene TRBV13; 7 positions agree with TRBD1. CDR3 length: 14 amino acids. Per germline, CDR1 PRHDT and CDR2 FYEKMQ (reference sequence). The V gene end was trimmed by 3 bases and the J gene end by 1 base; junction bases not matched to a gene: 2. The CDR3 is CASSLGQLQETQYF. The CDR3 DNA sequence: TGTGCCAGCAGCTTGGGACAGCTCCAAGAGACCCAGTACTTC.

The CDR3 coding sequence is TGTGCCAGCACTGACAGGCGCTACGAAGCTTTCTTT. It specifies CASTDRRYEAFF. The V and J genes are TRBV28 and TRBJ1-1; D possibly corresponds to TRBD1 (6 bases). CDR3 length: 12 amino acids. Deletions cut 7 bases from V and 8 bases from J, with 14 bases between. Germline-derived CDR1 and CDR2 are MDHEN and SYDVKM.

The CDR3 DNA is TGTGCCAGCAGTTTATCCAGGCCCAGCACTGAAGCTTTCTTT. Translating it yields CASSLSRPSTEAFF. V usage is TRBV27 and J usage is TRBJ1-1; unclear D gene. The germline V and J ends were trimmed by 0 bases and 4 bases, with 9 bases remaining between them. This CDR3 spans 14 amino acids. CDR1 is MNHEY, CDR2 SMNVEV, per germline (reference sequence).

The V gene is TRBV5-4, the J gene TRBJ2-1; maybe TRBD1 (5 bases). V dropped 4 bases and J dropped 4 bases, with 12 bases sitting between them. The germline V gene encodes CDR1 SGHNT and CDR2 YYREEE (reference sequence). The CDR3 length is 14 residues. CDR3 sequence (DNA): TGTGCCAGCAGCCCCGCAGGGCAATACAATGAGCAGTTCTTC. Protein product: CASSPAGQYNEQFF. The entire variable domain, with the rest obtained from reference TRBV5-4 and TRBJ2-1, is as follows: ETGVTQSPTHLIKTRGQQVTLRCSSQSGHNTVSWYQQALGQGPQFIFQYYREEENGRGNFPPRFSGLQFPNYSSELNVNALELDDSALYLCASSPAGQYNEQFFGPGTRLTVL.